This T cell receptor beta chain was found in a study of blood T cells in healthy people across ages. A word on this clonotype: Germline and junction disagree at one end, which may indicate a read error.

Each donor gave 9 to 10 milliliters of peripheral blood. The CDR3 has 14 residues. CDR1 is MDHEN and CDR2 is SYDVKM in the germline V gene. Primed by a sample-barcoded 5' primer and a J-beta primer mix, a second PCR proceeded for roughly 7 to 11 cycles. No fewer than 3 million CDR3-containing paired-end reads came from each sample. TCRdb fed the 5' RACE reads into MiXCR, producing one record per CDR3 protein. The sample holds some 1.5 million distinct CDR3 sequences, approximately 43% seen once. The sequence was obtained from a woman under 30 in good health. Source material: blood. The V gene is TRBV28, the J gene TRBJ2-1, with D hard to call. As DNA, the CDR3 is TGTGCCAACAGTTTAGGTGAAGAATACAAGGAGCAGTTCTTC. Its translation is CANSLGEEYKEQFF.